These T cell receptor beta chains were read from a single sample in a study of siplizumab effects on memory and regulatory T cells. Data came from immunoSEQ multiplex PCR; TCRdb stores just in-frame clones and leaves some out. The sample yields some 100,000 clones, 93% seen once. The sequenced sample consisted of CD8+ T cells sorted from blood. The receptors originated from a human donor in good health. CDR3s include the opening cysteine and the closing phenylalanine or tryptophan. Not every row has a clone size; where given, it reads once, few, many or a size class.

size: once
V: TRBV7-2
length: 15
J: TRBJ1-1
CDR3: CASSLAVELNTEAFF

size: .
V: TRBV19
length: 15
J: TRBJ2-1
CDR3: CASSTQEGLYNEQFF

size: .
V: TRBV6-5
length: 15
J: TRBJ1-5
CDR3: CASSYRVGSNQPQHF

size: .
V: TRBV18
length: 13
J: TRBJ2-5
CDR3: CASSRTGLETQYF

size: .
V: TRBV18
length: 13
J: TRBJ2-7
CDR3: CASSPGIRYEQYF

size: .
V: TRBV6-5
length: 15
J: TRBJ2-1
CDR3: CASSYSGGGNNEQFF

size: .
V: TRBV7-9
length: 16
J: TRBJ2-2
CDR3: CASSSPLAGVAGELFF

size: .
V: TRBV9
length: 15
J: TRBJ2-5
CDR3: CASSRDRGRGETQYF

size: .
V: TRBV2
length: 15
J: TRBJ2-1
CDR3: CASSDPGDPYNEQFF

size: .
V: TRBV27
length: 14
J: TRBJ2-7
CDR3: CASSLQQSSYEQYF

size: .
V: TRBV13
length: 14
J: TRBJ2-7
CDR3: CASSDRRSSYEQYF

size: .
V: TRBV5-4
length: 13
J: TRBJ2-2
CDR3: CASGTGASGELFF

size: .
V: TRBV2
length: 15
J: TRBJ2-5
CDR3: CASSEGAGTQETQYF

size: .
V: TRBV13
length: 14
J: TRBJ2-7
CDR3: CASRSGQGAYEQYF

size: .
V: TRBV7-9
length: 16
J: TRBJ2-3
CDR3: CASSLGTTTHPDTQYF

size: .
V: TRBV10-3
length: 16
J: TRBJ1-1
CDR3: CAISELGGGSDTEAFF

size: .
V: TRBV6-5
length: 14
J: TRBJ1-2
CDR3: CASSYLGANYGYTF

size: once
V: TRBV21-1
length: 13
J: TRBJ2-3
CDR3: CASRRISTDTQYF

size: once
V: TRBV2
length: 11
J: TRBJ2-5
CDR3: CATDRQETQYF

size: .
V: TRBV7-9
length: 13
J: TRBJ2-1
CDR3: CASSLAGAGEQFF

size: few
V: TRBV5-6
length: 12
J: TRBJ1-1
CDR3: CASRSGGTEAFF

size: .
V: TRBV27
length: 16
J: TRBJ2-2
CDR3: CASSPQGGRNTGELFF

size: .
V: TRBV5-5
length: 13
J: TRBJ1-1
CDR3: CASSPRRTAEAFF

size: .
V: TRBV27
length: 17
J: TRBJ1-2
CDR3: CASSLSGWQGQNYGYTF

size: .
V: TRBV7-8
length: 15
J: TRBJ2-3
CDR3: CASNRGTGVGNTQYF

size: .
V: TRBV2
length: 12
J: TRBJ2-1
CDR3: CASGRGRNEQFF

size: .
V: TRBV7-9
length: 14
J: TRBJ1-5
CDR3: CASSRTGLNQPQHF

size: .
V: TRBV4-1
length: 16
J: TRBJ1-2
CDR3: CASSQAPPGTEYGYTF

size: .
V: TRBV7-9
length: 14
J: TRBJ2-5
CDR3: CASTPVGEGETQYF

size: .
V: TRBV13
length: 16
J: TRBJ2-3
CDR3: CASSEALGTQADTQYF

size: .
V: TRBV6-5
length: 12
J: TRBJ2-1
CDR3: CASSSGGNEQFF

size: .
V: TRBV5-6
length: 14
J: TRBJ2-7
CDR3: CASSAGTETYEQYF

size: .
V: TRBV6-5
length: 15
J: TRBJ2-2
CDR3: CASSQYPVGGGELFF

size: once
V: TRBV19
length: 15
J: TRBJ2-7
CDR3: CAGPYGREISYEQYF

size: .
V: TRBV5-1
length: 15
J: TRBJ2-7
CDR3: CASSLSLAASYEQYF

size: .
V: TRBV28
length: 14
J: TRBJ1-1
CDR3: CASSPRGTGTEAFF

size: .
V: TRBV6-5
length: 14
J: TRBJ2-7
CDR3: CASSPRDGPYEQYF

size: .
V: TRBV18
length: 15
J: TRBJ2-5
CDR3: CASSPPWTGDETQYF

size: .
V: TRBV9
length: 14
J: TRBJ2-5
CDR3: CASSVEVAGETQYF

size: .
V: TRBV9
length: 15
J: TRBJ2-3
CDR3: CASSVGLGSTDTQYF

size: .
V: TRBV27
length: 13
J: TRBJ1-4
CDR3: CASSGTGDEKLFF

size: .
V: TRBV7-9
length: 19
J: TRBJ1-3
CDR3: CASSPIDSFTDRSGNTIYF

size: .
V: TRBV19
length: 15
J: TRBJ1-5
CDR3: CASTRRWSPHQPQHF

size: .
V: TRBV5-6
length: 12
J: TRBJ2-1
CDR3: CASATGTGGEFF

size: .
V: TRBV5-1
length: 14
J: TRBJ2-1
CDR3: CASSSGGLDNEQFF

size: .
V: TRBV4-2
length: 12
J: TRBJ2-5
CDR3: CASSPNSETQYF

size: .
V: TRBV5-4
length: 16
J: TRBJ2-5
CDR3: CASSLDRGQFQETQYF

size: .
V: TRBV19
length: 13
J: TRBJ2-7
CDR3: CASSTPGPHEQYF

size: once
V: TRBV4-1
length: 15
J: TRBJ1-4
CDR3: CASSQSPGTGEKLFF

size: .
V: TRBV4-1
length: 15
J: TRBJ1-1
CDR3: CASSPPPTGGPEAFF

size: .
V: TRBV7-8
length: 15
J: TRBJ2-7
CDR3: CASSAPGLAEYEQYF

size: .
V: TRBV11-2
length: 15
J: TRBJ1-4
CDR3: CASSSRTGVDEKLFF

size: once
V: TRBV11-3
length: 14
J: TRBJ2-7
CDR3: CASSYGTGSYEQYF